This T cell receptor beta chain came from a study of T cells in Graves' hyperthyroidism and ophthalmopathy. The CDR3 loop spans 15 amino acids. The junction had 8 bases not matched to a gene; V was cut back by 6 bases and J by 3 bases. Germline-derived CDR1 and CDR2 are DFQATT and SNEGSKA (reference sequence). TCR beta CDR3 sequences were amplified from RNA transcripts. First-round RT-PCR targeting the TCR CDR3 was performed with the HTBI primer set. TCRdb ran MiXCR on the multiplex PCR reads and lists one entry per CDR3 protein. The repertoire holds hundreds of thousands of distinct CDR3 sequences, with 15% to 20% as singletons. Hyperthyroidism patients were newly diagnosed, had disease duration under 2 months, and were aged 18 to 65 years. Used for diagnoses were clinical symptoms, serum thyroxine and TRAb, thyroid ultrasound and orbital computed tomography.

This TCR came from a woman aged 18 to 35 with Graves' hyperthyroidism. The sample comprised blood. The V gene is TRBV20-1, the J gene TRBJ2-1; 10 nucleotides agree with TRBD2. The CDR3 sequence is CSATPLAGDYNEQFF. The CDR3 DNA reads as TGCAGTGCGACCCCCCTAGCGGGGGACTACAATGAGCAGTTCTTC.